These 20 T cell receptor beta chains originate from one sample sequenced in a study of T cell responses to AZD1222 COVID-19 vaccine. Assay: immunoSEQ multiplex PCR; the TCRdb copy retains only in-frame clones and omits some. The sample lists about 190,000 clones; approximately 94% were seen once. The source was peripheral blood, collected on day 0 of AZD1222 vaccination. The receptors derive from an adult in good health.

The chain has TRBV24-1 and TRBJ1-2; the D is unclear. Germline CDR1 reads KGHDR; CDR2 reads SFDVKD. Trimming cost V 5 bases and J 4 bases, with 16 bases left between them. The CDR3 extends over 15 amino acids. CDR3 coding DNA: TGTGCCACCAGTGGCACCGGGCCAGAAGGCTATGGCTACACCTTC. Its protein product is CATSGTGPEGYGYTF.

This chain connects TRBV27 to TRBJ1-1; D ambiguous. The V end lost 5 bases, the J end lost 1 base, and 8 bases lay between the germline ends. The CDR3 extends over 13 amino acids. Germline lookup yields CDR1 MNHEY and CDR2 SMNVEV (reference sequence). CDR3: CASSNRWNTEAFF. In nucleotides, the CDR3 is TGTGCCAGCAGTAATAGGTGGAACACTGAAGCTTTCTTT.

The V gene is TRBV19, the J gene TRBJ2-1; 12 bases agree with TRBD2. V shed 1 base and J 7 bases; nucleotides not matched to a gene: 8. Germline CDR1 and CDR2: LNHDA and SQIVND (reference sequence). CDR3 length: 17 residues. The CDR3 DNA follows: TGTGCCAGTAGTATAGTACTAGCGGGGGGCACGCGGAATGAGCAGTTCTTC. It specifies CASSIVLAGGTRNEQFF.

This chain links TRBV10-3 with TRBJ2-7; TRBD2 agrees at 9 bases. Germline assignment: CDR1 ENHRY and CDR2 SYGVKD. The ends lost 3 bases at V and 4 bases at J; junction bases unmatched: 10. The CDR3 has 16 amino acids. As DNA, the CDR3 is TGTGCCATCAGTGATAGGGCGGGACTAGCATCTTACGAGCAGTACTTC. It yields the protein CAISDRAGLASYEQYF.

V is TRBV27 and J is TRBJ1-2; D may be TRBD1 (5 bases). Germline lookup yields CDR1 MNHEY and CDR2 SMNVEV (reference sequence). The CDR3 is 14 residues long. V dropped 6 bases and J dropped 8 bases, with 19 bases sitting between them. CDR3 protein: CASSSRAEVRGYTF. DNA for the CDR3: TGTGCCAGCAGCTCCAGGGCGGAGGTCCGAGGCTACACCTTC.

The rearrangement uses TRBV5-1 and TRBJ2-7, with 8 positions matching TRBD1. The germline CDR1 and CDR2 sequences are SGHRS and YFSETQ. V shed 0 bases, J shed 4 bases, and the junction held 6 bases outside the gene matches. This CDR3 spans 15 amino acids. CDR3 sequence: CASSLDQGASYEQYF. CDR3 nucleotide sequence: TGCGCCAGCAGCTTGGATCAGGGGGCCTCTTACGAGCAGTACTTC.

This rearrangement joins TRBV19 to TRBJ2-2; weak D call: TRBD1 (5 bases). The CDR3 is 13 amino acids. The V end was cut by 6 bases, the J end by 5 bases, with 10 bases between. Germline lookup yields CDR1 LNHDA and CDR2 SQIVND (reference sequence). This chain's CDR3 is CASSLGETGELFF. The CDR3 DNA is TGTGCCAGTAGCTTAGGGGAAACCGGGGAGCTGTTTTTT.

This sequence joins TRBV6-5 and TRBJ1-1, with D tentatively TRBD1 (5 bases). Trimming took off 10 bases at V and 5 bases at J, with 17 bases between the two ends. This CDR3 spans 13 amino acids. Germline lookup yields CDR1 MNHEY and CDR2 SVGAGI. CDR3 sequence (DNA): TGTGCCAATAAGGCCCGGGGGGGGACTGAAGCTTTCTTT. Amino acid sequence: CANKARGGTEAFF.

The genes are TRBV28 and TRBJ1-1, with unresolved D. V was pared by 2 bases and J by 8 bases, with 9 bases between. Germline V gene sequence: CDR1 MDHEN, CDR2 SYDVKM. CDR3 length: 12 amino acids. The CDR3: CASSLLQAEAFF. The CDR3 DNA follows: TGTGCCAGCAGTTTACTGCAAGCGGAAGCTTTCTTT.

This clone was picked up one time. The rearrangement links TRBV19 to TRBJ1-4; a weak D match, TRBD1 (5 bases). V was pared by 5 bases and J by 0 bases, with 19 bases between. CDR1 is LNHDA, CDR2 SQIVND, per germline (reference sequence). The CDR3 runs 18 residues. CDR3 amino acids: CASSDRLWRGATNEKLFF. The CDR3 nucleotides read TGTGCCAGTAGTGACCGACTTTGGCGGGGCGCAACTAATGAAAAACTGTTTTTT.

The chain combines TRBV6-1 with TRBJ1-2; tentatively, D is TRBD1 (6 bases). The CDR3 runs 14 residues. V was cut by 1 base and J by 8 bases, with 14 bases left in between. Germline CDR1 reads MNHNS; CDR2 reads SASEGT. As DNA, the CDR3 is TGTGCCAGCAGTGAAGGGAGGGGGGTCTGGGGCTACACCTTC. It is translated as CASSEGRGVWGYTF.

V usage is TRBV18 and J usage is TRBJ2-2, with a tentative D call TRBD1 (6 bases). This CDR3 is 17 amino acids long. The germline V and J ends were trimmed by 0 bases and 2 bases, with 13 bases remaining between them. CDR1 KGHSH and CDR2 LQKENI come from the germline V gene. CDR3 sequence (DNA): TGTGCCAGCTCACCACCCGAACAGGGTCCAAACACCGGGGAGCTGTTTTTT. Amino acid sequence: CASSPPEQGPNTGELFF.

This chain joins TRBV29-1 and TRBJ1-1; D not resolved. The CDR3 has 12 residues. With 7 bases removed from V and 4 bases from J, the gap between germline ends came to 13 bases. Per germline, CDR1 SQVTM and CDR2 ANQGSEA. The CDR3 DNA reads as TGCAGCGCCCGAATGTGGGGCACTGAAGCTTTCTTT. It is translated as CSARMWGTEAFF.

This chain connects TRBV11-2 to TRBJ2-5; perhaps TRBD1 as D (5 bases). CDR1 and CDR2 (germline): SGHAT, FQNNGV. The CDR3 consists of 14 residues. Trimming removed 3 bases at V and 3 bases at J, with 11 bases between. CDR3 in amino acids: CASSFRDGKETQYF. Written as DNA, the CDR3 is TGTGCCAGCAGCTTCAGGGATGGGAAAGAGACCCAGTACTTC.

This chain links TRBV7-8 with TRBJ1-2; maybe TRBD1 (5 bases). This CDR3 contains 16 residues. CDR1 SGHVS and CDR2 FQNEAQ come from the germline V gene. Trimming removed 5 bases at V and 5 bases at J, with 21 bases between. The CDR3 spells CASSQSVGGAEYGYTF. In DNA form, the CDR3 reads TGTGCCAGCAGCCAATCAGTTGGAGGGGCCGAATATGGCTACACCTTC.

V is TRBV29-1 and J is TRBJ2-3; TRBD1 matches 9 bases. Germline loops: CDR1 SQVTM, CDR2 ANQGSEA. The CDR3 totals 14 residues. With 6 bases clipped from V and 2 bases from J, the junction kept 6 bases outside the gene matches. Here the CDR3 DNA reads TGCAGCGTGAGGACAGGGGAAACCACAGATACGCAGTATTTT. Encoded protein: CSVRTGETTDTQYF.

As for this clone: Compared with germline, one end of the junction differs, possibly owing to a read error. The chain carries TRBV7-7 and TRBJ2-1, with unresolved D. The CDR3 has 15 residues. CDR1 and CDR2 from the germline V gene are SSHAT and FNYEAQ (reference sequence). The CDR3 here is CASSLRFGSYNEQFF. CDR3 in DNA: TGTGCTAGCAGCTTACGTTTTGGCTCCTACAATGAGCAGTTCTTC.

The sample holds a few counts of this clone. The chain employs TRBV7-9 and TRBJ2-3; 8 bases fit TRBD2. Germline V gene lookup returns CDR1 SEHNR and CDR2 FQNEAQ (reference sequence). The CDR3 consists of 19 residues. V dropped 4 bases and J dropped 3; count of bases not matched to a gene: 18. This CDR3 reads CASSSLVGMWSGSTDTQYF. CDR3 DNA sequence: TGTGCCAGCAGCTCGTTAGTGGGGATGTGGAGCGGGAGTACAGATACGCAGTATTTT.

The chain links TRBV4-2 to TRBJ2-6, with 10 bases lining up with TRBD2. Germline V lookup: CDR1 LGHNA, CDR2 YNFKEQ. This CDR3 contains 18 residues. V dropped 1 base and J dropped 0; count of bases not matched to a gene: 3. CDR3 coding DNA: TGTGCCAGCAGCCAAGGGCCTAGCGGGAGCTCTGGGGCCAACGTCCTGACTTTC. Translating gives CASSQGPSGSSGANVLTF.

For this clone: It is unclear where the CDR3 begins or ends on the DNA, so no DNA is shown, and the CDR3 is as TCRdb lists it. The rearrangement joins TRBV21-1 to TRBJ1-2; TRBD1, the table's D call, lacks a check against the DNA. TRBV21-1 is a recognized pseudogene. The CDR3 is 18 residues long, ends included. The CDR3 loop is CASSKAWGPGNFLYGYTF.